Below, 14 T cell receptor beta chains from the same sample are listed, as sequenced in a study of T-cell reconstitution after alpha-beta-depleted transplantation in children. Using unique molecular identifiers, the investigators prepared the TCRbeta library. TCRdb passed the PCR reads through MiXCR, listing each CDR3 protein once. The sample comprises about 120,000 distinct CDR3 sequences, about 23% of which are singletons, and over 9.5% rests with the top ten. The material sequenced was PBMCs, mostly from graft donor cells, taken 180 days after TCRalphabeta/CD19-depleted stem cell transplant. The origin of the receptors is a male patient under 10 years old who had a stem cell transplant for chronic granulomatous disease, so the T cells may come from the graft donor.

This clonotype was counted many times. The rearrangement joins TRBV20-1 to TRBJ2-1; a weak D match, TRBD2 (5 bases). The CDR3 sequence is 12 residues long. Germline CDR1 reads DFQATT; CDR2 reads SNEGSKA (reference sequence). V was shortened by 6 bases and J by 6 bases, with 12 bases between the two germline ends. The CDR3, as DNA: TGCAGTGCCACCCCTCGGGGCAATGAGCAGTTCTTC. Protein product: CSATPRGNEQFF.

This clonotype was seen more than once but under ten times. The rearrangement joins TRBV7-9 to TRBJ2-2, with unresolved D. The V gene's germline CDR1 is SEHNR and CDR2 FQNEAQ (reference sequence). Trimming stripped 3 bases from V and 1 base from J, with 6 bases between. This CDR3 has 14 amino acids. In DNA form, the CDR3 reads TGTGCCAGCAGCTTCGGATGGAACACCGGGGAGCTGTTTTTT. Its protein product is CASSFGWNTGELFF.

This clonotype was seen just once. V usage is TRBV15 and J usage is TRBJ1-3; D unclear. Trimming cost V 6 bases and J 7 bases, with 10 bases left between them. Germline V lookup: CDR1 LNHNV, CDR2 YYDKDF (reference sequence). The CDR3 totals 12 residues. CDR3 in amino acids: CATSPGRNTIYF. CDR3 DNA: TGTGCCACCAGTCCCGGACGGAACACCATATATTTT.

CDR3 nucleotides: TGTGCCAGCAGCCACGATCCGGGACTAGGGAACACTGAAGCTTTCTTT. Protein: CASSHDPGLGNTEAFF. The rearrangement uses TRBV3-1 and TRBJ1-1; maybe TRBD1 (5 bases). The germline V gene has CDR1 LGHDT and CDR2 YNNKEL (reference sequence). V shed 3 bases and J shed 1 base, with 15 bases lying between them. There are 16 residues in the CDR3.

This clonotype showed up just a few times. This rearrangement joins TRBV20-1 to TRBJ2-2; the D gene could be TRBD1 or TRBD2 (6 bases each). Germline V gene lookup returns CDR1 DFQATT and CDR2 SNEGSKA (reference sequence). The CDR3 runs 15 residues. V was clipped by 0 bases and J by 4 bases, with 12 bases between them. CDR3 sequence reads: CSARDMRGVTGELFF. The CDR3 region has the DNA TGCAGTGCTAGAGATATGAGGGGGGTCACCGGGGAGCTGTTTTTT.

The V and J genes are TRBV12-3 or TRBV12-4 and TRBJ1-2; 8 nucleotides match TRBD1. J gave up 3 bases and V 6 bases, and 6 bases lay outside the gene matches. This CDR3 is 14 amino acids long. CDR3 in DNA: TGTGCCAGCAGGAATCAGGGGGCGGACTATGGCTACACCTTC. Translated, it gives CASRNQGADYGYTF.

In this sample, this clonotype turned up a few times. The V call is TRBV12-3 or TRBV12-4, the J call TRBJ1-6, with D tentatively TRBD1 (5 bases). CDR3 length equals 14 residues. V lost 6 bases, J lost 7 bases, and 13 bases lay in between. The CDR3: CASRTSGRNSPLHF. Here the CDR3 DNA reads TGTGCCAGCAGAACTTCGGGACGCAATTCACCCCTCCACTTT.

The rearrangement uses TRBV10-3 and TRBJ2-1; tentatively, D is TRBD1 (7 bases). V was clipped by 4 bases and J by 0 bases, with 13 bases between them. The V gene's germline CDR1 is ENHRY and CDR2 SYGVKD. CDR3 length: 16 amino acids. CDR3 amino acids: CAISVQGGSSYNEQFF. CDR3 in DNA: TGTGCCATCAGTGTCCAGGGGGGAAGCTCCTACAATGAGCAGTTCTTC.

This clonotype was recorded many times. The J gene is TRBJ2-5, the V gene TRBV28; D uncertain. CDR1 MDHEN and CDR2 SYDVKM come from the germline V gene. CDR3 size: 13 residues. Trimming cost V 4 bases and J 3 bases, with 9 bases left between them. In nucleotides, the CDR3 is TGTGCCAGCAGTTGGGCGGCAGAAGAGACCCAGTACTTC. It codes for CASSWAAEETQYF.

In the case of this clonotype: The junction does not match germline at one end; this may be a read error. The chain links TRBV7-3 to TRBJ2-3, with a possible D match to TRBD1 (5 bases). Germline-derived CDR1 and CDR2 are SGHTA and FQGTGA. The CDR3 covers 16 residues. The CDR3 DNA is TGTGCCAGCAGCTTTCGAGGACATTCAATTACAGATACGCAGTATTTC. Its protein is CASSFRGHSITDTQYF.

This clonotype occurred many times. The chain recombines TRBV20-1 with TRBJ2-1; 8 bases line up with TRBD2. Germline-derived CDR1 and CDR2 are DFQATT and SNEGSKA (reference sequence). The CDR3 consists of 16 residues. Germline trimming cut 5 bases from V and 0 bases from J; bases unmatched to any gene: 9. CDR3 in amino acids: CSAPSRLARSYNEQFF. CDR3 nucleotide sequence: TGCAGTGCTCCCTCACGACTAGCGCGCTCCTACAATGAGCAGTTCTTC.

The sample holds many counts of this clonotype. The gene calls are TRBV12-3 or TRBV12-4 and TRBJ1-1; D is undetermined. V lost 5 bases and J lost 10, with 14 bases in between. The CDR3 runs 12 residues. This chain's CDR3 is CASSEESRAAFF. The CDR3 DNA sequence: TGTGCCAGCAGTGAGGAGTCCCGGGCAGCTTTCTTT.

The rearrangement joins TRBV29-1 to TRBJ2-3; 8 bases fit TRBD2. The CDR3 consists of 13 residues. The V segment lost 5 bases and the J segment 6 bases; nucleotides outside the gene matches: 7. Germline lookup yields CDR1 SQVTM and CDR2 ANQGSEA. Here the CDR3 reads CSVPPGLGDTQYF. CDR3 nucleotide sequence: TGCAGCGTTCCCCCGGGACTAGGGGATACGCAGTATTTT.

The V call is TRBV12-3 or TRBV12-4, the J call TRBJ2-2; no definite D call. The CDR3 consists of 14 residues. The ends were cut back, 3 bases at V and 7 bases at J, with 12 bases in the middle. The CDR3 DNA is TGTGCCAGCAGTTTTGATCTAATGAGCGGGGAGCTGTTTTTT. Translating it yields CASSFDLMSGELFF.